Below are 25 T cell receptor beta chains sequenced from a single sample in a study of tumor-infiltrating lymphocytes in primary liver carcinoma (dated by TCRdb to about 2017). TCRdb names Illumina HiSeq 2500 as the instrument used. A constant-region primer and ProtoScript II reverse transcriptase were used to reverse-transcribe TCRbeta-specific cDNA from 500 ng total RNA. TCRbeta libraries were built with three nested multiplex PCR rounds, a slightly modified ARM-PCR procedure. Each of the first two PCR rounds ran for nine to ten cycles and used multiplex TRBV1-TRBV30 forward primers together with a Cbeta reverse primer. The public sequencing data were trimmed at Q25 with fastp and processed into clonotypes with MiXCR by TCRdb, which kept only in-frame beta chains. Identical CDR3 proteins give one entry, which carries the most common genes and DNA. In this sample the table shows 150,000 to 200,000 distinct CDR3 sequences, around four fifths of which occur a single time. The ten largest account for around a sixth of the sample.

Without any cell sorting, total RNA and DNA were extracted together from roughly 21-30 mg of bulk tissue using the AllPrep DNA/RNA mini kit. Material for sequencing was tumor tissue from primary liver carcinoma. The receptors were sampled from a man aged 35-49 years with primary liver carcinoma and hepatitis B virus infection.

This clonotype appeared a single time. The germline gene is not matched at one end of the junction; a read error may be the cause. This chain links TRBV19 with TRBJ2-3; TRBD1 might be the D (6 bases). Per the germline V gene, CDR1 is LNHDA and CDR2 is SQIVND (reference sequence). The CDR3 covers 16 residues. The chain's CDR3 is CASSPRDRISIDTQYF. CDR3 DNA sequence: TGTGCCAGTAGTCCCAGAGACAGGATCAGCATAGATACGCAGTATTTT.

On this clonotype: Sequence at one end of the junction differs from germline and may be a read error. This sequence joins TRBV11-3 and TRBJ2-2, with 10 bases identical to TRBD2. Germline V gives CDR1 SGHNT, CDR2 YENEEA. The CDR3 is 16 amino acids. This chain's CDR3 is CASSPGLAVYTEELFF. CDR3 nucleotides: TGTGCTAGCAGCCCCGGACTAGCGGTCTACACCGAGGAGCTGTTTTTT.

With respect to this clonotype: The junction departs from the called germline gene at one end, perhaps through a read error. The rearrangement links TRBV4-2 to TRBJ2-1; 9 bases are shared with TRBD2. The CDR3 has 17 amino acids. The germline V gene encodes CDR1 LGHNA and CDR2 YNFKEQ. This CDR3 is CASSQEPGLAGDNEHFF. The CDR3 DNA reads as TGTGCCAGCAGCCAAGAGCCCGGGTTAGCGGGAGACAATGAGCACTTCTTC.

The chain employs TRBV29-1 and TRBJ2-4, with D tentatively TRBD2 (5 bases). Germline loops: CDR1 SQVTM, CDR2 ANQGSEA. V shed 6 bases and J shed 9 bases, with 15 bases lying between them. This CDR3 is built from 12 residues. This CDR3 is CSVFHGRVIQYF. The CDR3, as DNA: TGCAGCGTATTTCACGGGCGGGTCATTCAGTACTTC.

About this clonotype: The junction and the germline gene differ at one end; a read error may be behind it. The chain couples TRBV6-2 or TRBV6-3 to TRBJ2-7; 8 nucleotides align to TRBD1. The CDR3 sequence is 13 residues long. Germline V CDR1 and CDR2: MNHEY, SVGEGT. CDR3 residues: CVSLDRDRDEQYF. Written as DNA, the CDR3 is TGTGTCAGCTTGGACAGGGATAGGGACGAACAGTACTTC.

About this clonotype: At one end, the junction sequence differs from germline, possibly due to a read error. The CDR3 DNA reads as TGTGCTAGCAGCTCTCCCGGGACTAGCGAGACCGAAAACATTCACTACTTC. As protein: CASSSPGTSETENIHYF. The chain recombines TRBV11-1 with TRBJ2-4; 10 bases map to TRBD2. The germline gives CDR1 SGHAT, CDR2 FQDESV (reference sequence). This CDR3 has 17 amino acids.

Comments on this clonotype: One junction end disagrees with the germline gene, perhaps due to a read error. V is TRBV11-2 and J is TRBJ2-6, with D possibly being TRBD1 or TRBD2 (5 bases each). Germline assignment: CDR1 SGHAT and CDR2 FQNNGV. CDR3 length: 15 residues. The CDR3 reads CTTQRPRYGAYVLTF. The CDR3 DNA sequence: TGTACCACCCAGCGGCCGCGCTATGGGGCCTACGTCCTGACTTTC.

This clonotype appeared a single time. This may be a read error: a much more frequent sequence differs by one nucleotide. CDR3 DNA sequence: TGTGCCTGGAACCGGTTCCGGAATGAAAGACTGTTTTTT. Protein product: CAWNRFRNERLFF. V is TRBV30 and J is TRBJ1-4; no firm D call. In germline, CDR1 is GTSNPN, CDR2 SVGIG (reference sequence). The CDR3 sequence is 13 residues long.

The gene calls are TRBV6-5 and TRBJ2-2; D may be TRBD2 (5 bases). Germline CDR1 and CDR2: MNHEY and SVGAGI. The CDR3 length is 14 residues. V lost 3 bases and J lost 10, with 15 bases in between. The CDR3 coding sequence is TGTGCCAGCAGTTATTCGAGGAAACGGGAGGAGCTGTTTTTT. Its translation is CASSYSRKREELFF.

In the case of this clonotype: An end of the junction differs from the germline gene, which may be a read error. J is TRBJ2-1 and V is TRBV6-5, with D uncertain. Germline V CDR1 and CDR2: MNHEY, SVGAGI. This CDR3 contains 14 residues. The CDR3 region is CANSYLISFNEQFF. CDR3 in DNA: TGTGCCAACAGTTACCTGATTAGTTTTAATGAGCAGTTCTTC.

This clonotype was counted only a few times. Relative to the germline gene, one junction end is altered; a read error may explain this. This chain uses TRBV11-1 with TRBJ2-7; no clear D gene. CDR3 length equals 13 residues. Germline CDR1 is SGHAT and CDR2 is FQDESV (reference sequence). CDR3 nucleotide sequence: TGTGCCAGTATGGGGAAGCGATCCTATGAGCAATACTTC. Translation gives CASMGKRSYEQYF.

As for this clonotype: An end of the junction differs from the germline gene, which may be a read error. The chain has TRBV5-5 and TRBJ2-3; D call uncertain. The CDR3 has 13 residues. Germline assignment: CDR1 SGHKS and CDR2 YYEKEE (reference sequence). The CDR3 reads CANSPREGNAQYF. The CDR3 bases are TGTGCCAACAGCCCGAGAGAAGGGAACGCGCAGTATTTT.

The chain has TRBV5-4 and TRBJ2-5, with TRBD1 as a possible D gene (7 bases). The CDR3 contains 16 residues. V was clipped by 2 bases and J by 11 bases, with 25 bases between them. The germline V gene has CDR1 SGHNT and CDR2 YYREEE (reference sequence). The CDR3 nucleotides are TGTGCCAGCAGCTTTCCGGGAGAGGGGGCGACCGAGGCTCAGTACTTC. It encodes CASSFPGEGATEAQYF.

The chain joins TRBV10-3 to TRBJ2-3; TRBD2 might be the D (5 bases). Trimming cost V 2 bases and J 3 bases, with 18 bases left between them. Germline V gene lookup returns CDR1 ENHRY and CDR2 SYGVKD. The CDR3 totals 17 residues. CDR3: CAISEPELVGATDTQYF. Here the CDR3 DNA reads TGTGCCATCAGTGAGCCAGAACTAGTGGGAGCGACAGATACGCAGTATTTT.

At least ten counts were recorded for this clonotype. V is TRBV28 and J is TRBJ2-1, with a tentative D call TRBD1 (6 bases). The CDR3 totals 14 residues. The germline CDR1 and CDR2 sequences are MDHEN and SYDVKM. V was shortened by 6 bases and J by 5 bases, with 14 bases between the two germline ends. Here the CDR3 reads CASRALGQHNEQFF. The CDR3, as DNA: TGTGCCAGCAGAGCTTTAGGACAGCACAATGAGCAGTTCTTC.

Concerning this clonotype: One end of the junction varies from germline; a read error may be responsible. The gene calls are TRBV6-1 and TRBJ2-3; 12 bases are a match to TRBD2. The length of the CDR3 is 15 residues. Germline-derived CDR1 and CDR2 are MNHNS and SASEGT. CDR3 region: CASSDLAGGGNTQYF. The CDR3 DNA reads TGTGCCAGTAGTGATCTAGCGGGAGGGGGAAATACGCAGTATTTT.

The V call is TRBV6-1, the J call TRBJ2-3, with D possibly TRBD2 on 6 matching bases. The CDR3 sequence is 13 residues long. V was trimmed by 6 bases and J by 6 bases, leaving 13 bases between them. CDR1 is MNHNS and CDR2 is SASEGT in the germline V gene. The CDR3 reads CASSKGGMDTQYF. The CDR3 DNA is TGTGCCAGCAGCAAGGGCGGGATGGATACGCAGTATTTT.

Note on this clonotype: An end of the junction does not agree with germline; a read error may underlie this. CDR3 amino acids: CARSSQGETQYF. The CDR3 DNA reads as TGTGCCCGCAGCTCCCAGGGGGAGACACAGTACTTC. This rearrangement joins TRBV6-5 to TRBJ2-5, with TRBD1 identical over 7 bases. The CDR3 has 12 residues. Germline values: CDR1 MNHEY, CDR2 SVGAGI.

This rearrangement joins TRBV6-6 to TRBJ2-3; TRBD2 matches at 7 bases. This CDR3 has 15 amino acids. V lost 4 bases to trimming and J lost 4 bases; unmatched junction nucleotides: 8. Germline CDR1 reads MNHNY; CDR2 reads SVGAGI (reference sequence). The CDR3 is CASSLTSWNADTQYF. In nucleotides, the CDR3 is TGTGCCAGCAGTTTGACTAGCTGGAATGCAGATACGCAGTATTTT.

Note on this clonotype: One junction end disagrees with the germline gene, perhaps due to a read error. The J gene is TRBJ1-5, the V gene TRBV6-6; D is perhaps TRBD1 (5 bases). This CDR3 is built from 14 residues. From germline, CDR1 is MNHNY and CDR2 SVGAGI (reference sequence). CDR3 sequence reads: CASSYLQGNPPQHF. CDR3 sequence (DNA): TGTGCTAGCAGTTACTTGCAGGGAAATCCGCCCCAGCATTTT.

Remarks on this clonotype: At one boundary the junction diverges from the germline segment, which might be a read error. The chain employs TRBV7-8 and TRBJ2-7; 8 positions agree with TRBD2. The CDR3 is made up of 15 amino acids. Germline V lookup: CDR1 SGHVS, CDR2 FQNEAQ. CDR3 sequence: CASSVIAGGRGEQYF. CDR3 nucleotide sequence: TGTGCCAGCAGCGTAATCGCGGGGGGCCGGGGGGAGCAATACTTT.

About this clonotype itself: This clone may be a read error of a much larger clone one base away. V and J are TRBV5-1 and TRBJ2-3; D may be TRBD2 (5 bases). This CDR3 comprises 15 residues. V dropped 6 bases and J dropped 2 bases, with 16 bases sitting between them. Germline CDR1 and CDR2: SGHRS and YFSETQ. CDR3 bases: TGCGCCAGCAACCTAGAGGGAACTATCACAGATACGCAGTATTTT. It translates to CASNLEGTITDTQYF.

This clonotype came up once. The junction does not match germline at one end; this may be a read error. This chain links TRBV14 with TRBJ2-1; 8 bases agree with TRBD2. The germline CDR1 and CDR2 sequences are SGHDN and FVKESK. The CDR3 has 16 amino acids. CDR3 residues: CVSSAVAGWAKNEQFF. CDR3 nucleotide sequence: TGTGTCAGCAGTGCCGTAGCGGGATGGGCAAAAAATGAGCAGTTCTTC.

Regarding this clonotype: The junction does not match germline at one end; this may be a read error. CDR3 amino acids: CASSPIGTLNQAQHF. CDR3 nucleotides: TGTGCCAGCAGCCCAATTGGGACCCTCAATCAGGCCCAGCATTTT. The V and J genes are TRBV14 and TRBJ1-5; maybe TRBD1 (5 bases). Germline V gives CDR1 SGHDN, CDR2 FVKESK. CDR3 size: 15 residues.

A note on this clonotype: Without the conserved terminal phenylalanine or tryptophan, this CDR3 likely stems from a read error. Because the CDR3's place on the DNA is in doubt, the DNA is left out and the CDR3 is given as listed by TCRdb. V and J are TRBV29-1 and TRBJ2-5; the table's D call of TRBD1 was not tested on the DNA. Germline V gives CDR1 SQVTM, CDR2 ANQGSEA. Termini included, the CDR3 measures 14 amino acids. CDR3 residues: CSCHVGAGQETQYC.